The following is a T cell receptor (beta chain) sequence with its context. What it binds is unknown. These data originate in a study of blood T cells in healthy people across ages. Per sample, no less than 5.5 micrograms of total RNA were extracted. Trimming stripped 3 bases from V and 8 bases from J, with 14 bases between. The CDR3 runs 14 residues. Germline lookup yields CDR1 SGDLS and CDR2 YYNGEE. Study observations and caveats: The study found more naive CD4+ cells and higher diversity in long-lived than aged donors. Diversity estimated from one million T cells was considered an underestimate.

Primed by a sample-barcoded 5' primer and a J-beta primer mix, a second PCR proceeded for roughly 7 to 11 cycles. The authors tagged each cDNA molecule using a template-switch adaptor with 12 random nucleotides. TCRdb reprocessed the 5' RACE reads via MiXCR and lists one record per CDR3 protein. The sample yields 1.6 million or so distinct CDR3 sequences, 30% to 35% seen once. The chain employs TRBV9 and TRBJ1-4; the D is unclear. Sequencing used blood. This receptor was identified in a woman younger than 45 in good health. CDR3 sequence reads: CASSATNLEEKLFF. For the CDR3, the DNA is TGTGCCAGCAGCGCGACAAACCTGGAGGAAAAACTGTTTTTT.